Listed below are T cell receptor beta chains from one sample, sequenced in a study of cytomegalovirus exposure and HLA in healthy donors. The repertoire was sequenced with immunoSEQ multiplex PCR; TCRdb's copy has only in-frame clones and lacks some. There are 90,000 to 150,000 clones in the sample; 75% occur only once, and less than 3.5% lies in the top ten. Sequencing was performed on PBMCs. These receptors all stem from a woman aged 40 to 50 in good health and CMV-seropositive. The CDR3 runs from the conserved cysteine through the conserved F or W.

J gene: TRBJ2-7; V gene: TRBV2; CDR3 protein: CASSESPSGGYEQYF
J gene: TRBJ2-7; V gene: TRBV19; CDR3 protein: CASSTPRQGGTYEQYF
J gene: TRBJ2-7; V gene: TRBV30; CDR3 protein: CAWSTTGGSDEQYF
J gene: TRBJ1-2; V gene: TRBV5-6; CDR3 protein: CASSLSRDRNYGYTF
J gene: TRBJ1-2; V gene: TRBV19; CDR3 protein: CASSAPPGQNYGYTF
J gene: TRBJ2-6; V gene: TRBV7-3; CDR3 protein: CASSLLPLGQGFFSGANVLTF
J gene: TRBJ1-3; V gene: TRBV2; CDR3 protein: CASSDRGAGGNTIYF
J gene: TRBJ1-4; V gene: TRBV19; CDR3 protein: CASSMTATNEKLFF
J gene: TRBJ1-2; V gene: TRBV7-2; CDR3 protein: CASSSFGVQGGYTF
J gene: TRBJ1-1; V gene: TRBV19; CDR3 protein: CASSVTHRARGTEAFF
J gene: TRBJ1-2; V gene: TRBV18; CDR3 protein: CASSPLGQAYGYTF
J gene: TRBJ2-7; V gene: TRBV11-1; CDR3 protein: CASSFGQQQYF
J gene: TRBJ2-1; V gene: TRBV6-1; CDR3 protein: CASSEWAGQFF
J gene: TRBJ2-7; V gene: TRBV29-1; CDR3 protein: CSVQSGTGVYEQYF
J gene: TRBJ2-1; V gene: TRBV5-4; CDR3 protein: CASTPVRGSSYNEQFF
J gene: TRBJ1-2; V gene: TRBV6-1; CDR3 protein: CASNGQGGYTF
J gene: TRBJ2-7; V gene: TRBV4-1; CDR3 protein: CASSPAGGFSYEQYF
J gene: TRBJ1-2; V gene: TRBV28; CDR3 protein: CASSFPQGAENYGYTF
J gene: TRBJ2-7; V gene: TRBV27; CDR3 protein: CASSLVDRVGEQYF
J gene: TRBJ1-5; V gene: TRBV25-1; CDR3 protein: CASSDRSNQPQHF
J gene: TRBJ2-7; V gene: TRBV2; CDR3 protein: CASSATSGPYEQYF
J gene: TRBJ1-1; V gene: TRBV27; CDR3 protein: CASSLVRVDTEAFF
J gene: TRBJ1-1; V gene: TRBV15; CDR3 protein: CATSSDFTGRAEAFF
J gene: TRBJ2-7; V gene: TRBV5-6; CDR3 protein: CASSSEEVGQYF
J gene: TRBJ1-2; V gene: TRBV6-5; CDR3 protein: CASSYAGPLYLYGYTF
J gene: TRBJ2-1; V gene: TRBV27; CDR3 protein: CASSFRGLGPNSYNEQFF
J gene: TRBJ2-7; V gene: TRBV30; CDR3 protein: CAWTPGWFTVRGEQYF
J gene: TRBJ1-5; V gene: TRBV27; CDR3 protein: CASSLWGQGAGQPQHF
J gene: TRBJ1-2; V gene: TRBV6-6; CDR3 protein: CASGDYGYTF
J gene: TRBJ1-1; V gene: TRBV7-9; CDR3 protein: CASSWGLEAFF
J gene: TRBJ2-1; V gene: TRBV11-3; CDR3 protein: CASSSEGLAGDEQFF
J gene: TRBJ1-5; V gene: TRBV30; CDR3 protein: CAWSLLDGNQPQHF
J gene: TRBJ1-1; V gene: TRBV7-8; CDR3 protein: CASSLGRRSTEAFF
J gene: TRBJ2-7; V gene: TRBV11-2; CDR3 protein: CASSLGSGGYYEQYF
J gene: TRBJ2-7; V gene: TRBV27; CDR3 protein: CASSSPGQTSYEQYF
J gene: TRBJ1-2; V gene: TRBV27; CDR3 protein: CASSLGRGYGYTF
J gene: TRBJ2-2; V gene: TRBV10-3; CDR3 protein: CAISNQGGTGELFF
J gene: TRBJ2-3; V gene: TRBV2; CDR3 protein: CASSTVRSSTDTQYF
J gene: TRBJ2-7; V gene: TRBV19; CDR3 protein: CASSYRPGQGYEQYF
J gene: TRBJ2-5; V gene: TRBV12-5; CDR3 protein: CASALGTSEDQETQYF
J gene: TRBJ1-3; V gene: TRBV6-6; CDR3 protein: CASSYPGGKGNTIYF
J gene: TRBJ2-1; V gene: TRBV30; CDR3 protein: CAWSVRLVDEQFF
J gene: TRBJ2-7; V gene: TRBV5-1; CDR3 protein: CASSLGPGQGSYEQYF